This T cell receptor beta chain was recorded in a study of CD8+ T cells in alopecia areata. Extraction and reverse transcription of RNA yielded cDNA as the sequencing template. Produced via immunoSEQ multiplex PCR; TCRdb's table is partial and in-frame only. This table holds roughly 200,000 clones, roughly 50% found once. Treatment in this sample: oral pan-JAK inhibitor, 5-10 mg twice daily. Between the trimmed V and J ends, which lost 4 bases and 6 bases, there was a span of 7 bases. CDR1 and CDR2 (germline): MNHNS, SASEGT. The CDR3 is 12 amino acids. The origin of this receptor is a human donor with alopecia areata. This chain joins TRBV6-1 and TRBJ1-5, with D unresolved. The material sequenced was CD8+ T cells sorted from blood, taken at week 24, from a patient treated with tofacitinib. The CDR3 DNA reads TGTGCCAGCAGTGTGGGGTTTCAGCCCCAGCATTTT. Translating gives CASSVGFQPQHF.